This TCR beta chain derives from a study of cytomegalovirus exposure and HLA in healthy donors. Study conclusions and caveats: Rarity marked most TCR sequences, yet some public TCRs occurred in many donors. For most TCR beta V segments, an earlier analysis put the productive rate at about 90% or about 30% of the time.

Healthy people donating bone marrow made up the donors. CDR3 length: 11 amino acids. In germline, CDR1 is DFQATT, CDR2 SNEGSKA (reference sequence). 13 Jbeta primers and 60 Vbeta primers were used for the PCR. Method: immunoSEQ multiplex PCR; TCRdb's copy keeps in-frame clones and lacks some. The listing contains roughly 60,000 clones. About this clone itself: The antigen is unknown.

The chain recombines TRBV20-1 with TRBJ2-7, with D perhaps TRBD1 (6 bases). The sequencing input was PBMCs. This TCR came from a woman aged 18-35 years in good health and CMV-seronegative. CDR3 bases: TGCAGCTCACAGGGCTCCTACGAGCAGTACTTC. Amino acids: CSSQGSYEQYF.